The present T cell receptor (beta chain) was sequenced within a study of blood T cell repertoires in COVID-19. Study-wide background: The origin of the acute and convalescent COVID-19 samples was the United States, Italy and Spain. PBMCs, B-cell-depleted T cells, or T cells provided the cDNA or gDNA that made up the material.

Germline V gene lookup returns CDR1 SNHLY and CDR2 FYNNEI. The ends were cut back, 1 base at V and 5 bases at J, with 17 bases in the middle. The CDR3 has 16 residues. In the original analysis: Reference gene primer amplification in the assay estimated nucleated cell counts. Method: immunoSEQ multiplex PCR; TCRdb's copy keeps in-frame clones and lacks some. That table gives V, J and clone size, and the DNA gave D and trimming. This repertoire shows 55,000 to 85,000 clones, 81% found once; its top ten account for roughly 0.83%. V usage is TRBV2 and J usage is TRBJ2-5, with D perhaps matching TRBD2 (6 bases). The TCR sequence derives from a woman in her sixties or seventies with acute or convalescent COVID-19. Sequences were obtained from peripheral blood. CDR3 sequence: CASSEELGRGVETQYF. The DNA of the CDR3 is TGTGCCAGCAGTGAAGAGTTGGGGCGGGGCGTGGAGACCCAGTACTTC.